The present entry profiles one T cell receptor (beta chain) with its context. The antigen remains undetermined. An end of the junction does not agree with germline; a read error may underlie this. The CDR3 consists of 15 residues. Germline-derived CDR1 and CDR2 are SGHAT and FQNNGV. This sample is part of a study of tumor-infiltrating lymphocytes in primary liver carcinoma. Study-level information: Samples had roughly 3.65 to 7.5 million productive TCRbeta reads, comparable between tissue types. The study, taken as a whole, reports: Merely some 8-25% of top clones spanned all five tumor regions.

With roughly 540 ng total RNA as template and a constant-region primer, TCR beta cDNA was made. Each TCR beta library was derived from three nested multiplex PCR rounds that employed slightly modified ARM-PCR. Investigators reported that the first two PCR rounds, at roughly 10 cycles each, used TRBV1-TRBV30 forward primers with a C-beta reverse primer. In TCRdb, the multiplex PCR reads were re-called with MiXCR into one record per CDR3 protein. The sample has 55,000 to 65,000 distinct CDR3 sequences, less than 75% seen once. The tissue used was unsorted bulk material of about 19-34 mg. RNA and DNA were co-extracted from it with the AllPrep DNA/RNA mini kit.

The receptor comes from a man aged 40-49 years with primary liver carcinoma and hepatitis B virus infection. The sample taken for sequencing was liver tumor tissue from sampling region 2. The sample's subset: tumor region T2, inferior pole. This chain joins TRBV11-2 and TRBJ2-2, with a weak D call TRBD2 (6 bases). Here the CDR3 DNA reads TGCCTCAGCAGCTTTGCGGGATCGAACACCGGGGAGCTGTTTTTT. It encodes CLSSFAGSNTGELFF.